These 25 T cell receptor beta chains share one sample of origin, sequenced in a study of cytomegalovirus exposure and HLA in healthy donors. Using immunoSEQ multiplex PCR, the repertoire was profiled, and TCRdb retains in-frame clones only, with some absent. The sample has 150,000 to 200,000 clones; about 85% are singletons. Sample: PBMCs. All receptors come from a man aged 25-40 years in good health and CMV-seropositive.

This chain uses TRBV25-1 with TRBJ1-1; no firm D call. This CDR3 comprises 13 residues. V lost 5 bases and J 4 bases, leaving 11 bases between the germline ends. The germline gives CDR1 MGHDK, CDR2 SYGVNS. This CDR3 reads CASSISGVTEAFF. CDR3 sequence (DNA): TGTGCCAGCAGTATATCCGGGGTCACTGAAGCTTTCTTT.

This sequence joins TRBV7-6 and TRBJ1-4, with a weak D call TRBD1 (5 bases). The CDR3 covers 13 residues. Trimming took off 5 bases at V and 8 bases at J, with 12 bases between the two ends. From germline, CDR1 is SGHVS and CDR2 FNYEAQ. The CDR3 region has the DNA TGTGCCAGCAGCCATTTGCGGGGGGAAAAACTGTTTTTT. Protein sequence: CASSHLRGEKLFF.

This clone was seen only a few times. V and J are TRBV5-1 and TRBJ1-2; a possible D gene is TRBD1 (6 bases). The CDR3 is 17 amino acids. CDR1 is SGHRS and CDR2 is YFSETQ in the germline V gene. Deletions cut 1 base from V and 2 bases from J, with 18 bases between. DNA of the CDR3: TGCGCCAGCAGCTTGACTTCTGGGACAAGGGGAAACTATGGCTACACCTTC. Protein sequence: CASSLTSGTRGNYGYTF.

This chain links TRBV7-2 with TRBJ2-7; TRBD1 matches at 7 bases. Germline V CDR1 and CDR2: SGHTA, FQGNSA. Trimming took 3 bases from V and 5 from J; bases not matched to a gene: 4. The CDR3 extends over 13 amino acids. CDR3 residues: CASSFIGGNEQYF. Here the CDR3 DNA reads TGTGCCAGCAGCTTTATAGGGGGCAACGAGCAGTACTTC.

This rearrangement joins TRBV7-2 to TRBJ2-2; TRBD1 is a possible D gene (6 bases). V was trimmed by 5 bases and J by 1 base, leaving 11 bases between them. Looked up from germline, CDR1 is SGHTA and CDR2 is FQGNSA. There are 15 residues in the CDR3. CDR3 nucleotide sequence: TGTGCCAGCAGCGCAGGGGCCTTGAACACCGGGGAGCTGTTTTTT. Amino acid sequence: CASSAGALNTGELFF.

The genes are TRBV6-5 and TRBJ2-3; 7 bases fit TRBD1. Germline V gene data show CDR1 as MNHEY and CDR2 as SVGAGI. This CDR3 has 13 amino acids. V lost 2 bases and J lost 7; bases outside the gene matches: 3. The CDR3: CASSYRGLNTQYF. The CDR3 coding sequence is TGTGCCAGCAGTTACAGGGGGCTGAATACGCAGTATTTT.

This CDR3 reads CASSQGGTGNTIYF. The CDR3, as DNA: TGTGCCAGCAGCCAAGGGGGCACTGGAAACACCATATATTTT. This chain connects TRBV4-2 to TRBJ1-3, with D maybe TRBD1 (5 bases). The CDR3 loop spans 14 amino acids. V gave up 1 base and J gave up 2 bases, with 6 bases separating them. Germline assignment: CDR1 LGHNA and CDR2 YNFKEQ.

V usage is TRBV7-2 and J usage is TRBJ2-5; 7 bases agree with TRBD2. CDR3 size: 14 residues. The germline V gene has CDR1 SGHTA and CDR2 FQGNSA. J lost 5 bases, V lost 5 bases, and 8 bases had no gene match. CDR3: CASSATREYETQYF. In DNA form, the CDR3 reads TGTGCCAGCAGCGCGACGCGGGAGTATGAGACCCAGTACTTC.

The chain couples TRBV21-1 to TRBJ2-7; the listed D gene, TRBD2, was not tested against the DNA. TRBV21-1 represents a pseudogene. The CDR3 has 18 amino acids. CDR3 in amino acids: CASSKSQAGGKSSYEQYF. The CDR3 nucleotides are TGTGCCAGCAGCAAATCTCAAGCGGGGGGCAAGAGCTCCTACGAGCAGTACTTC.

The gene calls are TRBV6-1 and TRBJ2-5; 9 nucleotides align to TRBD1. The CDR3 consists of 17 residues. Germline-derived CDR1 and CDR2 are MNHNS and SASEGT. V dropped 2 bases and J dropped 0; count of bases not matched to a gene: 7. CDR3 DNA sequence: TGTGCCAGCAGTGAACCAAGGGGACAGGGACACCAAGAGACCCAGTACTTC. Amino acid sequence: CASSEPRGQGHQETQYF.

J is TRBJ2-1 and V is TRBV2; D is perhaps TRBD2 (6 bases). The CDR3 is 16 residues long. Trimming took off 3 bases at V and 0 bases at J, with 12 bases between the two ends. In germline, CDR1 is SNHLY, CDR2 FYNNEI. The CDR3 DNA reads TGTGCCAGCAGTGACGAGCGGGTGAGCTCCTACAATGAGCAGTTCTTC. It codes for CASSDERVSSYNEQFF.

This clone showed up just a few times. This chain uses TRBV7-6 with TRBJ2-7; D unresolved. The V gene's germline CDR1 is SGHVS and CDR2 FNYEAQ. V gave up 1 base and J gave up 4 bases, with 11 bases separating them. The CDR3 runs to 14 residues. The CDR3 protein is CASSLEAGSYEQYF. For the CDR3, the DNA is TGTGCCAGCAGCTTAGAGGCAGGTTCATACGAGCAGTACTTC.

This chain connects TRBV5-1 to TRBJ2-3; 13 positions match TRBD2. CDR1 is SGHRS and CDR2 is YFSETQ in the germline V gene. CDR3 length equals 18 residues. The junction had 14 bases not matched to a gene; V was cut back by 4 bases and J by 6 bases. Here the CDR3 reads CASSHNPGTSGAPDTQYF. Here the CDR3 DNA reads TGCGCCAGCAGCCACAACCCCGGGACTAGCGGGGCGCCCGATACGCAGTATTTT.

This clone turned up a few times. The gene calls are TRBV23-1 and TRBJ2-7; possibly TRBD1 for D (6 bases). TRBV23-1 is an ORF, with its function uncertain. The CDR3 length is 13 residues. V lost 6 bases, J lost 4 bases, and 13 bases lay in between. The CDR3 coding sequence is TGCGCCAGCAGCCCGGACGACAGGTACGAGCAGTACTTC. This gives the protein CASSPDDRYEQYF.

There are a few counts of this clone. The junction does not match germline at one end; this may be a read error. The genes are TRBV7-7 and TRBJ2-3; possibly TRBD1 for D (5 bases). The CDR3 length is 15 residues. Germline V CDR1 and CDR2: SSHAT, FNYEAQ (reference sequence). The CDR3 loop reads CASSRQPGDTDTQYF. CDR3 DNA sequence: TGTGCTAGCAGCCGACAGCCCGGTGACACAGATACGCAGTATTTT.

The chain combines TRBV7-6 with TRBJ2-5; 12 bases are a match to TRBD2. Germline V gene data show CDR1 as SGHVS and CDR2 as FNYEAQ. Trimming took 3 bases from V and 3 from J; bases not matched to a gene: 5. The CDR3 contains 16 residues. The CDR3 here is CASSFRASGGEETQYF. The CDR3 nucleotides are TGTGCCAGCAGCTTTAGGGCTAGCGGGGGGGAAGAGACCCAGTACTTC.

This rearrangement joins TRBV6-5 to TRBJ2-7; 7 bases agree with TRBD1. The V gene end was trimmed by 4 bases and the J gene end by 4 bases; junction bases not matched to a gene: 7. The CDR3 has 14 amino acids. Germline loops: CDR1 MNHEY, CDR2 SVGAGI. The CDR3 sequence: CASSWDSGKYEQYF. CDR3 coding DNA: TGTGCCAGCAGTTGGGACAGTGGAAAATACGAGCAGTACTTC.

The genes are TRBV11-2 and TRBJ1-2; 7 bases match TRBD1. CDR1 SGHAT and CDR2 FQNNGV come from the germline V gene. Trimming took 1 base from V and 6 from J; bases not matched to a gene: 2. The CDR3 is 13 residues long. CDR3 residues: CASSLGQGDGYTF. As DNA, the CDR3 is TGTGCCAGCAGCTTAGGACAGGGTGATGGCTACACCTTC.

This clone was seen only a few times. The chain couples TRBV5-1 to TRBJ2-1; 9 nucleotides agree with TRBD1. The germline gives CDR1 SGHRS, CDR2 YFSETQ. Trimming took 4 bases from V and 8 from J; bases not matched to a gene: 10. The length of the CDR3 is 15 residues. As DNA, the CDR3 is TGCGCCAGCAGCGGCCAAGGGACAGGGAGCTATGAGCAGTTCTTC. It encodes CASSGQGTGSYEQFF.

This clone was counted only a few times. The V call is TRBV7-6, the J call TRBJ1-1; D is unresolved. The CDR3 has 14 amino acids. Trimming removed 6 bases from V and 1 base from J, with 12 bases in between. CDR1 SGHVS and CDR2 FNYEAQ come from the germline V gene. The CDR3, as DNA: TGTGCCAGCAGTTTAACTCCCACGAACACTGAAGCTTTCTTT. Protein product: CASSLTPTNTEAFF.

On this clone itself: Other nucleotide sequences in the sample specify the same CDR3. This sequence joins TRBV5-1 and TRBJ1-1; D gene ambiguous. With 0 bases removed from V and 1 base from J, the gap between germline ends came to 4 bases. This CDR3 is built from 13 residues. Germline V gene sequence: CDR1 SGHRS, CDR2 YFSETQ. The CDR3 here is CASSLAGNTEAFF. CDR3 nucleotide sequence: TGCGCCAGCAGCTTGGCCGGGAACACTGAAGCTTTCTTT. The full variable domain, in which reference TRBV5-1 and TRBJ1-1 provide the parts outside the CDR3, is KAGVTQTPRYLIKTRGQQVTLSCSPISGHRSVSWYQQTPGQGLQFLFEYFSETQRNKGNFPGRFSGRQFSNSRSEMNVSTLELGDSALYLCASSLAGNTEAFFGQGTRLTVV.

This clone was counted between two and nine times. This rearrangement joins TRBV6-1 to TRBJ2-7, with 9 nucleotides matching TRBD1. The V gene end was trimmed by 7 bases and the J gene end by 5 bases; junction bases not matched to a gene: 6. CDR3 length: 13 amino acids. Germline CDR1 and CDR2: MNHNS and SASEGT. CDR3 in amino acids: CASTRQGVDEQYF. DNA of the CDR3: TGTGCCAGCACTAGACAGGGGGTCGACGAGCAGTACTTC.

The genes are TRBV11-2 and TRBJ1-4; unclear D gene. Germline V gene data show CDR1 as SGHAT and CDR2 as FQNNGV. V lost 4 bases to trimming and J lost 0 bases, with 9 bases between them. This CDR3 contains 15 residues. The CDR3 protein is CASSSHPATNEKLFF. The CDR3 bases are TGTGCCAGCAGCTCCCACCCAGCAACTAATGAAAAACTGTTTTTT.

V gene TRBV15 combines with J gene TRBJ1-5, with D perhaps matching TRBD1 (5 bases). The CDR3 has 15 amino acids. The V gene lost 0 bases and the J gene lost 6 bases, with 12 bases spanning the gap. The germline V gene encodes CDR1 LNHNV and CDR2 YYDKDF (reference sequence). The CDR3: CATSRDPPGGQPQHF. In DNA form, the CDR3 reads TGTGCCACCAGCAGAGATCCGCCGGGGGGTCAGCCCCAGCATTTT.

This rearrangement joins TRBV4-3 to TRBJ2-3; possible D gene TRBD1, 6 bases. Per the germline V gene, CDR1 is LGHNA and CDR2 is YSLEER. V was shortened by 1 base and J by 5 bases, with 10 bases between the two germline ends. The CDR3 is 14 amino acids. The CDR3 bases are TGCGCCAGCAGCCAAGTCCAGGGGCGAGATACGCAGTATTTT. This encodes CASSQVQGRDTQYF.